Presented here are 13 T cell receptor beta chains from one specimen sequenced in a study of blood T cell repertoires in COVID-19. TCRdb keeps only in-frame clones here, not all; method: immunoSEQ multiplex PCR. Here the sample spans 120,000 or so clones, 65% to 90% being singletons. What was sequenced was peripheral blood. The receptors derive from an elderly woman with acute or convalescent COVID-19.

The CDR3 DNA follows: TGTGCCAGCAGCGAGAGCGGGGGGCGGCTCGGGACGCAGTATTTT. It specifies CASSESGGRLGTQYF. V is TRBV7-6 and J is TRBJ2-3; TRBD2 matches 9 bases. With V trimmed by 5 bases and J by 9 bases, 12 bases remained unmatched. The CDR3 has 15 residues. Germline loops: CDR1 SGHVS, CDR2 FNYEAQ.

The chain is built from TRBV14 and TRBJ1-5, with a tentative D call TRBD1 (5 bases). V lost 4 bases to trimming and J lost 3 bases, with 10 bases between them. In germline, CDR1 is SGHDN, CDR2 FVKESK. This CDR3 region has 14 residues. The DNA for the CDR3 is TGTGCCAGCAGCCGGTCAGGGCCCAATCAGCCCCAGCATTTT. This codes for CASSRSGPNQPQHF.

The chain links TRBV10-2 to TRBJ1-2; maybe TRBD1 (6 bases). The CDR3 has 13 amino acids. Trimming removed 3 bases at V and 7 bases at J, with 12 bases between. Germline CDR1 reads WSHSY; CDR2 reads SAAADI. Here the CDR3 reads CASSDQGRAGYTF. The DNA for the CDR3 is TGCGCCAGCAGTGATCAGGGGAGGGCTGGCTACACCTTC.

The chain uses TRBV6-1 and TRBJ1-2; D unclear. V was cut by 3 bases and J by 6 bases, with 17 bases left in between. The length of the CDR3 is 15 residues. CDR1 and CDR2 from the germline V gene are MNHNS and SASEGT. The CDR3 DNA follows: TGTGCCAGCAGTGATTGGTACAGTGGTATAGATGGCTACACCTTC. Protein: CASSDWYSGIDGYTF.

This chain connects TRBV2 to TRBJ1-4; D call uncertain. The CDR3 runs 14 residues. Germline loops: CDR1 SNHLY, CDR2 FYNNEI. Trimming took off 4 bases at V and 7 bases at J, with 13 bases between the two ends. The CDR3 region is CASSARVGGEKLFF. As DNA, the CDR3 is TGTGCCAGCAGTGCTCGGGTTGGAGGTGAAAAACTGTTTTTT.

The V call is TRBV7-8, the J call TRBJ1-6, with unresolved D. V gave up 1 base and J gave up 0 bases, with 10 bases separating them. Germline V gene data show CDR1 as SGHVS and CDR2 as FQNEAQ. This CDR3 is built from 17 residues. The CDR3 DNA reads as TGTGCCAGCAGCTTAGTAAGCGGGAGCTCCTATAATTCACCCCTCCACTTT. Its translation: CASSLVSGSSYNSPLHF.

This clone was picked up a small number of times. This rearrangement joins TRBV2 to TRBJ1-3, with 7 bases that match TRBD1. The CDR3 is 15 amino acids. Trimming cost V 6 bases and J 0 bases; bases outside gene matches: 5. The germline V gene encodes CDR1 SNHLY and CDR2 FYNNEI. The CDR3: CASRTGSTSGNTIYF. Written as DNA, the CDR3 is TGTGCCAGCAGGACAGGGTCTACCTCTGGAAACACCATATATTTT. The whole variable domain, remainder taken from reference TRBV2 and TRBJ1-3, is EPEVTQTPSHQVTQMGQEVILRCVPISNHLYFYWYRQILGQKVEFLVSFYNNEISEKSEIFDDQFSVERPDGSNFTLKIRSTKLEDSAMYFCASRTGSTSGNTIYFGEGSWLTVV.

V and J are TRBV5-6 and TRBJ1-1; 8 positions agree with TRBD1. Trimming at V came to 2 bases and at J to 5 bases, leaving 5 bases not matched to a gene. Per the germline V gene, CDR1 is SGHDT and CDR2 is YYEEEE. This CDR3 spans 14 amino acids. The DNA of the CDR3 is TGTGCCAGCAGCTTTGGGACAGGAACGACTGAAGCTTTCTTT. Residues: CASSFGTGTTEAFF.

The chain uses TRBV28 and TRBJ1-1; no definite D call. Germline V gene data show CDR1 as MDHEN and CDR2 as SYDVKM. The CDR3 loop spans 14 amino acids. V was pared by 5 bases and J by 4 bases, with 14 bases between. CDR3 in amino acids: CASSPSGLSTEAFF. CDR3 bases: TGTGCCAGCAGTCCCTCGGGGTTAAGCACTGAAGCTTTCTTT.

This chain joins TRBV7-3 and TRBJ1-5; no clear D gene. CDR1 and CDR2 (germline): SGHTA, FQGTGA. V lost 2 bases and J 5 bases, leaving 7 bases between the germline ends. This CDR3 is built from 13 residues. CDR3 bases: TGTGCCAGCAGCTTATCTTTCGATCAGCCCCAGCATTTT. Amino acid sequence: CASSLSFDQPQHF.

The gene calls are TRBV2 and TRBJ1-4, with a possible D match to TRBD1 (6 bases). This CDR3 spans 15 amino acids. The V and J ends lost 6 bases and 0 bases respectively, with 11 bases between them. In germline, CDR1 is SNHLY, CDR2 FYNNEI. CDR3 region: CASRRTVATNEKLFF. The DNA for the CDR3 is TGTGCCAGCAGGAGGACAGTTGCAACTAATGAAAAACTGTTTTTT.

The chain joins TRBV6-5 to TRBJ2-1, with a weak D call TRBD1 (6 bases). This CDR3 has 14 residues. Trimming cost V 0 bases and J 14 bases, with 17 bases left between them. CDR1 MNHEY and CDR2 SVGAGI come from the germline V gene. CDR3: CASSYSMEQGGEFF. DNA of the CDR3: TGTGCCAGCAGTTACTCGATGGAACAGGGTGGGGAGTTCTTC.

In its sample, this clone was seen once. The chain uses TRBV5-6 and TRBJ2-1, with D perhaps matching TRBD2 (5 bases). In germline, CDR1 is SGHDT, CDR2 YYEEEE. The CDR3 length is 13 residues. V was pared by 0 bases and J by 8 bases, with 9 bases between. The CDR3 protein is CASSLGSGDEQFF. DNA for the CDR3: TGTGCCAGCAGCTTGGGCAGCGGTGATGAGCAGTTCTTC.